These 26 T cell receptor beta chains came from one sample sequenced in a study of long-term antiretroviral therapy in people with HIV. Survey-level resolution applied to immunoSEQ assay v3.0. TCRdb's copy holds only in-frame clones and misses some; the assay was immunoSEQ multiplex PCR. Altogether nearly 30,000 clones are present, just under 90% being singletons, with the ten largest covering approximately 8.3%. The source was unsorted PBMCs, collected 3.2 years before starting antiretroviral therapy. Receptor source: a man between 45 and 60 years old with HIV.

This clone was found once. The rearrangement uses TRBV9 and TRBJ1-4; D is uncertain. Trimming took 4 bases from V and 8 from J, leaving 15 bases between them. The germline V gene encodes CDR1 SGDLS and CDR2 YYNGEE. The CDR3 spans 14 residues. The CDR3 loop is CASSPQVRGEKLFF. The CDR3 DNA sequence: TGTGCCAGCAGCCCTCAGGTTCGAGGAGAAAAACTGTTTTTT.

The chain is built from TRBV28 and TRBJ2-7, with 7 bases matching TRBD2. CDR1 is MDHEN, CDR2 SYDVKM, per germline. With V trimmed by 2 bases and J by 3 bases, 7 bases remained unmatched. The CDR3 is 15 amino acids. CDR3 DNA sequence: TGTGCCAGCAGTTTAGTGGGGGGGGGTTTCTACGAGCAGTACTTC. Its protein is CASSLVGGGFYEQYF.

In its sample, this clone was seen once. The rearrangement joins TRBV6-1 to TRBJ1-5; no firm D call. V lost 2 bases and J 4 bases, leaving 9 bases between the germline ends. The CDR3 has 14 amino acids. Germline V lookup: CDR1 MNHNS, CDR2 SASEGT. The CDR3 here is CASSENPINQPQHF. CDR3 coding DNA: TGTGCCAGCAGTGAAAACCCAATTAATCAGCCCCAGCATTTT.

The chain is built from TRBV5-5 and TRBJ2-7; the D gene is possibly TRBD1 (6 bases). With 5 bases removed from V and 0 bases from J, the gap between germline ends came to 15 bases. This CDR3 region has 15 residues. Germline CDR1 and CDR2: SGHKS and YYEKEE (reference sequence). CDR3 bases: TGTGCCAGCAGTCGACCGGGACACGGCTCCTACGAGCAGTACTTC. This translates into CASSRPGHGSYEQYF.

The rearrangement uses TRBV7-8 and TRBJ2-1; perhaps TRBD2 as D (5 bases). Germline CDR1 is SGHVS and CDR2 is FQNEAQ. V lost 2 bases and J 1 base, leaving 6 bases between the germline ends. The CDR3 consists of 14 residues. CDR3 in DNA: TGTGCCAGCAGCTTAAGCGGATCCTACAATGAGCAGTTCTTC. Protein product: CASSLSGSYNEQFF. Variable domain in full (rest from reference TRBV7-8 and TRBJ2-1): GAGVSQSPRYKVAKRGQDVALRCDPISGHVSLFWYQQALGQGPEFLTYFQNEAQLDKSGLPSDRFFAERPEGSVSTLKIQRTQQEDSAVYLCASSLSGSYNEQFFGPGTRLTVL.

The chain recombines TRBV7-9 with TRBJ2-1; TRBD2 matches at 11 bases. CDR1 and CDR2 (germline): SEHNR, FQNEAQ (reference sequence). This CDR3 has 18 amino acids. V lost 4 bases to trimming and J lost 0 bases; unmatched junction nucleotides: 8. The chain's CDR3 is CASSWTGLAGGSYNEQFF. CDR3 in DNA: TGTGCCAGCAGCTGGACCGGCCTAGCGGGAGGCTCCTACAATGAGCAGTTCTTC.

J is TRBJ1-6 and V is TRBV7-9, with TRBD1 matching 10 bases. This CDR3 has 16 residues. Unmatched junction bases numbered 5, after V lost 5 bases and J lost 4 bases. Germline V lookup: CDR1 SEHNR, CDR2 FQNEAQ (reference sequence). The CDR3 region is CASSRTGGSYNSPLHF. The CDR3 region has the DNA TGTGCCAGCAGCCGGACAGGGGGTTCGTATAATTCACCCCTCCACTTT.

CDR3 sequence: CASSFFSGTDNEQFF. DNA of the CDR3: TGTGCCAGCAGTTTCTTCTCCGGGACTGACAATGAGCAGTTCTTC. The chain employs TRBV27 and TRBJ2-1, with TRBD2 as a possible D gene (6 bases). This CDR3 is 15 amino acids long. Trimming removed 3 bases at V and 5 bases at J, with 14 bases between. The V gene's germline CDR1 is MNHEY and CDR2 SMNVEV (reference sequence).

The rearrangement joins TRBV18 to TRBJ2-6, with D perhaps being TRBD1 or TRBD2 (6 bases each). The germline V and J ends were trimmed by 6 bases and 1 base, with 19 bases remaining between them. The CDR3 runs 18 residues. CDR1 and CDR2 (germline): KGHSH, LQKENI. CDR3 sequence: CASSLNVGGASGANVLTF. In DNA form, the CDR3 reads TGTGCCAGCTCTCTAAACGTCGGGGGCGCATCTGGGGCCAACGTCCTGACTTTC.

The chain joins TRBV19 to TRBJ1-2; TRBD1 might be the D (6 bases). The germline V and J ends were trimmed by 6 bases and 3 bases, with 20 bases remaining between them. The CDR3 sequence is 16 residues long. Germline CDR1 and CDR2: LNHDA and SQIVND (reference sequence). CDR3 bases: TGTGCCAGTAGGGAGTCCGGGACAACTATTTACTATGGCTACACCTTC. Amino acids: CASRESGTTIYYGYTF.

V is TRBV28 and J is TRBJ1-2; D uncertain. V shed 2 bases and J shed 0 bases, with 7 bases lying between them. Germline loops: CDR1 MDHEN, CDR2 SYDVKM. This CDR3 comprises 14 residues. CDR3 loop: CASSLRQANYGYTF. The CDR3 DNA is TGTGCCAGCAGTTTACGGCAAGCTAACTATGGCTACACCTTC.

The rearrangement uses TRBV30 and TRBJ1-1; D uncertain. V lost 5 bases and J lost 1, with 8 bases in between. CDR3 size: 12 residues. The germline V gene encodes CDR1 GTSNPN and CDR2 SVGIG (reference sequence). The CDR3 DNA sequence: TGTGCCTGGGAGAGGGCGAACACTGAAGCTTTCTTT. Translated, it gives CAWERANTEAFF.

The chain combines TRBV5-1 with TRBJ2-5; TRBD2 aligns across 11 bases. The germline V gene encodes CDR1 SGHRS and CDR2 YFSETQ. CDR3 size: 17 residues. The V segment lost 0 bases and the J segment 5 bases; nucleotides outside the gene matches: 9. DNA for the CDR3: TGCGCCAGCAGCTTGGCAATAGCGGGGGGGCCGGGGGAGACCCAGTACTTC. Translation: CASSLAIAGGPGETQYF.

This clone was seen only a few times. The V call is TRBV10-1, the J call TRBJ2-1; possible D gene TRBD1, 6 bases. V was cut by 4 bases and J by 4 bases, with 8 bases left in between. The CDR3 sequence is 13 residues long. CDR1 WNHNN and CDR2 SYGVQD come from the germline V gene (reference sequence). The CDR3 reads CASSVDRYNEQFF. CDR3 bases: TGCGCCAGCAGTGTCGACAGGTACAATGAGCAGTTCTTC.

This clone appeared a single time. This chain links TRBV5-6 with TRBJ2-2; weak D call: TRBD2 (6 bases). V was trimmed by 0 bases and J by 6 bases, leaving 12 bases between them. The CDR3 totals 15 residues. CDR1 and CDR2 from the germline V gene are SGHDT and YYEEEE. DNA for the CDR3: TGTGCCAGCAGCTTGGGGCCAGGGAGGCCCGGGGAGCTGTTTTTT. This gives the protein CASSLGPGRPGELFF.

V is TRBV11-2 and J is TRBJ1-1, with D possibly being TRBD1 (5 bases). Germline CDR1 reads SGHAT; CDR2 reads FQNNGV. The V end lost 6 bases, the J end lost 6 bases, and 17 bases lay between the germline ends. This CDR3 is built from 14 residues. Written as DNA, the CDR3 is TGTGCCAGCAGTTGGGGACGGTCGGTAGCTGAAGCTTTCTTT. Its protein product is CASSWGRSVAEAFF.

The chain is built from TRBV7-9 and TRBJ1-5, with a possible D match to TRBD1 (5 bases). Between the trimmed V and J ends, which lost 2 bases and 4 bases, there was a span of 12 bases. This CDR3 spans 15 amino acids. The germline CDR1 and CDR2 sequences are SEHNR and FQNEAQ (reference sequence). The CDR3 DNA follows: TGTGCCAGCAGCTTAACTTCGGCAGGGAATCAGCCCCAGCATTTT. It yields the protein CASSLTSAGNQPQHF.

The CDR3 sequence: CAWGISDRVTF. In DNA, the CDR3 is TGTGCCTGGGGGATATCGGACAGGGTCACCTTC. The chain recombines TRBV30 with TRBJ1-2; 8 bases line up with TRBD1. CDR3 length: 11 amino acids. Germline V gene data show CDR1 as GTSNPN and CDR2 as SVGIG (reference sequence). V lost 5 bases to trimming and J lost 13 bases; unmatched junction nucleotides: 9.

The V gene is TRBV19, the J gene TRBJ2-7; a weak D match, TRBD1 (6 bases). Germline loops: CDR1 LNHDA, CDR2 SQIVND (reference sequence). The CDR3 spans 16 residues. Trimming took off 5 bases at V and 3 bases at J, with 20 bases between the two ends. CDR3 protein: CASSAQTGFWGYEQYF. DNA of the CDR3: TGTGCCAGTAGTGCCCAAACAGGGTTTTGGGGCTACGAGCAGTACTTC.

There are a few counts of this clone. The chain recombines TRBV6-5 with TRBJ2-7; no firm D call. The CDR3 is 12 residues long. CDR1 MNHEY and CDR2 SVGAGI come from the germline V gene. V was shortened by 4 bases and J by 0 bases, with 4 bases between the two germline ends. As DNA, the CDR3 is TGTGCCAGCAGTTCCCGCTCCTACGAGCAGTACTTC. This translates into CASSSRSYEQYF.

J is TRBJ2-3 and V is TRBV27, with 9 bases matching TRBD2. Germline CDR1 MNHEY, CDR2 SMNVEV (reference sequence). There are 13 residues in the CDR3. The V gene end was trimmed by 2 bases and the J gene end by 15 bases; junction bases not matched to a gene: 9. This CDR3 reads CASSLGTSNLFYF. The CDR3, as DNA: TGTGCCAGCAGTTTAGGGACTAGCAACCTATTTTATTTT.

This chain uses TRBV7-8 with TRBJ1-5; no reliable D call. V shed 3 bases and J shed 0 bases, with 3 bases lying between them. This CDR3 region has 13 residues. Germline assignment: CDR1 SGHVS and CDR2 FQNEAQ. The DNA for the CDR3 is TGTGCCAGCAGCTTCAATAGCAATCAGCCCCAGCATTTT. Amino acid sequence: CASSFNSNQPQHF.

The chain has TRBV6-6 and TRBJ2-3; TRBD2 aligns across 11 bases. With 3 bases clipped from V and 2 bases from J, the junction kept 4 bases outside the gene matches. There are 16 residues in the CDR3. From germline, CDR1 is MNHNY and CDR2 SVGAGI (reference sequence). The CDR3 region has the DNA TGTGCCAGCAGTTATAGGACTAGCGGGCACACAGATACGCAGTATTTT. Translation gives CASSYRTSGHTDTQYF.

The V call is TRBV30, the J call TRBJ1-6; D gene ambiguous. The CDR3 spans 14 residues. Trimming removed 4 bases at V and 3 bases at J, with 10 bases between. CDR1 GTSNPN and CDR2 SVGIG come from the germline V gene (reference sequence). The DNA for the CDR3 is TGTGCCTGGACTACAGAAAACTATAATTCACCCCTCCACTTT. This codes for CAWTTENYNSPLHF.

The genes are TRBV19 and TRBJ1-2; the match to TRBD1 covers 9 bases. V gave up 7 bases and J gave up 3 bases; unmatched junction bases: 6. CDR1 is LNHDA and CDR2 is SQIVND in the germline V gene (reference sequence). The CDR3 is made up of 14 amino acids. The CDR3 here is CASNERTGDYGYTF. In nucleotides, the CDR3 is TGTGCCAGTAATGAGAGGACAGGGGACTATGGCTACACCTTC.

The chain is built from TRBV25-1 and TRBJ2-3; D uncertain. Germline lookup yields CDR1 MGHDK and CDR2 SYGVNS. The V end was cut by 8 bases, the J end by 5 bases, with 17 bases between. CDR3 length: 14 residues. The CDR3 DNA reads TGTGCCAGCCCTGCCAATCGACCCTTAGATACGCAGTATTTT. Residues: CASPANRPLDTQYF. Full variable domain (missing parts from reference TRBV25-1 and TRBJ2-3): EADIYQTPRYLVIGTGKKITLECSQTMGHDKMYWYQQDPGMELHLIHYSYGVNSTEKGDLSSESTVSRIRTEHFPLTLESARPSHTSQYLCASPANRPLDTQYFGPGTRLTVL.